This T cell receptor (beta chain) was sequenced in a study of shared T cell receptors in the human thymus. TCRdb's copy holds only in-frame clones and misses some; the assay was immunoSEQ multiplex PCR. The sample records approximately 760,000 clones, roughly 88% being singletons. Germline V CDR1 and CDR2: SGHAT, FQNNGV. Germline trimming cut 5 bases from V and 1 base from J; bases unmatched to any gene: 7. CDR3 length: 15 residues. These data also formed part of another study, on human thymus T cells. That paper states: Each of the donors was a healthy Finnish infant who was undergoing open corrective cardiac surgery for congenital heart defects. Usage of V and J genes appeared biased in thymic and blood repertoires.

The receptor was isolated from a girl less than two years old with a congenital heart defect. Sequenced material: thymocytes. The chain links TRBV11-2 to TRBJ2-7; 8 bases map to TRBD2. CDR3 residues: CASSPIAGRSYEQYF. Written as DNA, the CDR3 is TGTGCCAGCAGCCCCATAGCGGGGAGGTCCTACGAGCAGTACTTC.